These T cell receptor beta chains were read from a single sample in a study of T cells in tumors after PD-1 blockade. The repertoire was sequenced with immunoSEQ multiplex PCR; TCRdb's copy has only in-frame clones and lacks some. The sample lists just under 65,000 clones; 74% were seen once. The sample here was PBMCs, taken after anti-PD-1 treatment. The receptors here all came from a human donor with basal cell carcinoma. The CDR3 runs from the conserved cysteine through the conserved F or W. A D gene is named only where the DNA matches it firmly. Expanded clones get a size class; other rows say once, few or many, or leave the size out.

j_gene: TRBJ2-3
abundance: -
v_gene: TRBV5-4
d_gene: -
CDR3nt: TGTGCCAGCAGCTTGGAACAGGGAGCAGATACGCAGTATTTT
CDR3aa: CASSLEQGADTQYF

j_gene: TRBJ1-6
abundance: -
v_gene: TRBV19
d_gene: -
CDR3nt: TGTGCCAGTAGTCTACAGGGAGGGGATTCACCCCTCCACTTT
CDR3aa: CASSLQGGDSPLHF

j_gene: TRBJ2-2
abundance: -
v_gene: TRBV19
d_gene: -
CDR3nt: TGTGCCAGTAGTATTCCCCCAGGGGCGAACACCGGGGAGCTGTTTTTT
CDR3aa: CASSIPPGANTGELFF

j_gene: TRBJ1-2
abundance: -
v_gene: TRBV29-1
d_gene: TRBD1
CDR3nt: TGCAGCGTCCCCGGCCGGACAGGGAGGGATGGCTACACCTTC
CDR3aa: CSVPGRTGRDGYTF

j_gene: TRBJ1-2
abundance: once
v_gene: TRBV2
d_gene: -
CDR3nt: TGTGCCAGCAGTACAGAGGGGGTTACTATCTATGGCTACACCTTC
CDR3aa: CASSTEGVTIYGYTF

j_gene: TRBJ2-3
abundance: -
v_gene: TRBV5-1
d_gene: -
CDR3nt: TGCGCCAGCAGCTTGCAGGGACCTAGCACAGATACGCAGTATTTT
CDR3aa: CASSLQGPSTDTQYF

j_gene: TRBJ2-3
abundance: -
v_gene: TRBV7-9
d_gene: -
CDR3nt: TGTGCCAGCAGCCTGGACTACGGGGGCACAGATACGCAGTATTTT
CDR3aa: CASSLDYGGTDTQYF

j_gene: TRBJ1-1
abundance: once
v_gene: TRBV6-5
d_gene: TRBD1
CDR3nt: TGTGCCAGCAGCACAGGACAGGCCCCAGAAGCTTTCTTT
CDR3aa: CASSTGQAPEAFF

j_gene: TRBJ2-5
abundance: -
v_gene: TRBV6-6
d_gene: -
CDR3nt: TGTGCCAGCAGTTACTCAGAGACCCAGTACTTC
CDR3aa: CASSYSETQYF

j_gene: TRBJ1-5
abundance: -
v_gene: TRBV3-1/TRBV3-2
d_gene: -
CDR3nt: TGTGCCAGCAGCGGCGGGAGCAATCAGCCCCAGCATTTT
CDR3aa: CASSGGSNQPQHF

j_gene: TRBJ1-1
abundance: once
v_gene: TRBV30
d_gene: -
CDR3nt: TGTGCCTGGGCTCATCGACAGCGGAACACTGAAGCTTTCTTT
CDR3aa: CAWAHRQRNTEAFF

j_gene: TRBJ2-6
abundance: once
v_gene: TRBV7-9
d_gene: TRBD1
CDR3nt: TGTGCCAGCAGCTTAAGGGCGGCAGGGGGCGGCTCTGGGGCCAACGTCCTGACTTTC
CDR3aa: CASSLRAAGGGSGANVLTF

j_gene: TRBJ1-4
abundance: -
v_gene: TRBV6-5
d_gene: -
CDR3nt: TGTGCCAGCAGTTCCGCGCCTCTTCATGAAAAACTGTTTTTT
CDR3aa: CASSSAPLHEKLFF

j_gene: TRBJ2-1
abundance: -
v_gene: TRBV5-1
d_gene: TRBD2
CDR3nt: TGCGCCAGCAGCCCAACTAGCGGGGGGTACAATGAGCAGTTCTTC
CDR3aa: CASSPTSGGYNEQFF

j_gene: TRBJ1-3
abundance: -
v_gene: TRBV7-8
d_gene: TRBD1
CDR3nt: TGTGCCAGCAGCGCCAGGGGGCTCGGAAACACCATATATTTT
CDR3aa: CASSARGLGNTIYF

j_gene: TRBJ1-3
abundance: -
v_gene: TRBV10-3
d_gene: -
CDR3nt: TGTGCCATCATCGAAGACGACTCTGGAAACACCATATATTTT
CDR3aa: CAIIEDDSGNTIYF

j_gene: TRBJ1-3
abundance: few
v_gene: TRBV2
d_gene: -
CDR3nt: TGTGCCAGCAGTGAAGCGCCAGCCTCTGGAAACACCATATATTTT
CDR3aa: CASSEAPASGNTIYF

j_gene: TRBJ2-4
abundance: -
v_gene: TRBV27
d_gene: -
CDR3nt: TGTGCCAGCAGTTTCTCGTTTTTCGGCGGGGCCAAAAACATTCAGTACTTC
CDR3aa: CASSFSFFGGAKNIQYF

j_gene: TRBJ1-4
abundance: -
v_gene: TRBV3-1/TRBV3-2
d_gene: -
CDR3nt: TGTGCCAGCAGCCTGGACAGCTATAATGAAAAACTGTTTTTT
CDR3aa: CASSLDSYNEKLFF

j_gene: TRBJ2-7
abundance: -
v_gene: TRBV9
d_gene: TRBD2
CDR3nt: TGCGCCAGCAGCGCCTCGGGGGGGGATATTTACGAGCAGTACTTC
CDR3aa: CASSASGGDIYEQYF

j_gene: TRBJ2-1
abundance: -
v_gene: TRBV7-9
d_gene: TRBD2
CDR3nt: TGTGCCAGCAGCTTCGGGGGGGCCCGGAATGAGCAGTTCTTC
CDR3aa: CASSFGGARNEQFF

j_gene: TRBJ1-2
abundance: -
v_gene: TRBV7-9
d_gene: -
CDR3nt: TGTGCCAGCAGCTTAGCGCCGACTTCCTATGGCTACACCTTC
CDR3aa: CASSLAPTSYGYTF

j_gene: TRBJ2-2
abundance: -
v_gene: TRBV19
d_gene: -
CDR3nt: TGTGCCAGTAGTCCCCGAGCGGGCACCGGGGAGCTGTTTTTT
CDR3aa: CASSPRAGTGELFF

j_gene: TRBJ2-3
abundance: many
v_gene: TRBV6-4
d_gene: TRBD2
CDR3nt: TGTGCCAGCAGTGAAGCAGCGGGGGGGACAGATACGCAGTATTTT
CDR3aa: CASSEAAGGTDTQYF

j_gene: TRBJ1-5
abundance: few
v_gene: TRBV30
d_gene: -
CDR3nt: TGTGCCTGGACGGTCTCCACCGATCAGCCCCAGCATTTT
CDR3aa: CAWTVSTDQPQHF

j_gene: TRBJ1-6
abundance: -
v_gene: TRBV6-4
d_gene: -
CDR3nt: TGTGCCAGCAGTGACCATGGGGGCAGTAATTCACCCCTCCACTTT
CDR3aa: CASSDHGGSNSPLHF

j_gene: TRBJ1-6
abundance: few
v_gene: TRBV5-1
d_gene: -
CDR3nt: TGCGCCACCGGTACCGGGGAGAATTCACCCCTCCACTTT
CDR3aa: CATGTGENSPLHF

j_gene: TRBJ1-4
abundance: -
v_gene: TRBV7-8
d_gene: -
CDR3nt: TGTGCCAGCAGCTTAGGCAGGGGAGATGAAAAACTGTTTTTT
CDR3aa: CASSLGRGDEKLFF

j_gene: TRBJ2-7
abundance: -
v_gene: TRBV3-1/TRBV3-2
d_gene: -
CDR3nt: TGTGCCAGCAGCTCATTCCTCGACGAGCAGTACTTC
CDR3aa: CASSSFLDEQYF

j_gene: TRBJ1-1
abundance: -
v_gene: TRBV29-1
d_gene: -
CDR3nt: TGCAGCGCAGTGGGAGGGAACACTGAAGCTTTCTTT
CDR3aa: CSAVGGNTEAFF

j_gene: TRBJ1-1
abundance: -
v_gene: TRBV27
d_gene: TRBD1
CDR3nt: TGTGCCAGCAGTCTACAGGGGGCGAAGACTGAAGCTTTCTTT
CDR3aa: CASSLQGAKTEAFF

j_gene: TRBJ2-5
abundance: -
v_gene: TRBV5-1
d_gene: TRBD1
CDR3nt: TGCGCCAGCAGCTTGCAGGGACAGCGGCAAGAGACCCAGTACTTC
CDR3aa: CASSLQGQRQETQYF

j_gene: TRBJ1-6
abundance: few
v_gene: TRBV5-1
d_gene: -
CDR3nt: TGCGCCAGCAGCTTGGACGCAGGGACACCCCTCCACTTT
CDR3aa: CASSLDAGTPLHF

j_gene: TRBJ2-4
abundance: -
v_gene: TRBV7-9
d_gene: TRBD2
CDR3nt: TGTGCCAGCACCCCCGGGACTAGCGGGGGGGATGTTTCGAACATTCAGTACTTC
CDR3aa: CASTPGTSGGDVSNIQYF